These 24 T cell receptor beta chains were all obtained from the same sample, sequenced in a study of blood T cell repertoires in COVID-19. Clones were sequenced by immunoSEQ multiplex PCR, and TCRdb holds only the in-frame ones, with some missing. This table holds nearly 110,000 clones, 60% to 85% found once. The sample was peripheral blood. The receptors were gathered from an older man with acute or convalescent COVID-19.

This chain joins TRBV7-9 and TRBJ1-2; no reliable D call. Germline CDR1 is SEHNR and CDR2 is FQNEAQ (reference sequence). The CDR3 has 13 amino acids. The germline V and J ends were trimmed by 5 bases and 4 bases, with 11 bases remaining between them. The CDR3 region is CASSNRGSYGYTF. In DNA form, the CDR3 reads TGTGCCAGCAGCAACCGGGGAAGCTATGGCTACACCTTC.

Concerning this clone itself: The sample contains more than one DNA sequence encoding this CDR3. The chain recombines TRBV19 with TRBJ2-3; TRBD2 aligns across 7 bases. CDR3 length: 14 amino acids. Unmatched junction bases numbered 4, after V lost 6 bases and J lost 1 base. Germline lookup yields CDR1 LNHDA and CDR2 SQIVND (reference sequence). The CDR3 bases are TGTGCCAGTAGCCGACTAGCCGGCACAGATACGCAGTATTTT. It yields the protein CASSRLAGTDTQYF. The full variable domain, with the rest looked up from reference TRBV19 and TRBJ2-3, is DGGITQSPKYLFRKEGQNVTLSCEQNLNHDAMYWYRQDPGQGLRLIYYSQIVNDFQKGDIAEGYSVSREKKESFPLTVTSAQKNPTAFYLCASSRLAGTDTQYFGPGTRLTVL.

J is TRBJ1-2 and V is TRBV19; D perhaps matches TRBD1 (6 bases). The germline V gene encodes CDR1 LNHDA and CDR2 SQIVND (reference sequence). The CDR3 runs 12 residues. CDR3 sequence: CATKAGDYGYTF. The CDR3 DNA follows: TGTGCTACAAAGGCAGGGGACTATGGCTACACCTTC.

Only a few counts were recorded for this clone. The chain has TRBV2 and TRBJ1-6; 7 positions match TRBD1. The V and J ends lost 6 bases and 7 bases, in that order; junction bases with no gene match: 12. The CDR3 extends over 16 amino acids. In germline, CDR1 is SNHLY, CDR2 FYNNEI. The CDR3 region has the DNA TGTGCCAGCAGCACGGACAGGCCTGGAGGGAATTCACCCCTCCACTTT. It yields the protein CASSTDRPGGNSPLHF.

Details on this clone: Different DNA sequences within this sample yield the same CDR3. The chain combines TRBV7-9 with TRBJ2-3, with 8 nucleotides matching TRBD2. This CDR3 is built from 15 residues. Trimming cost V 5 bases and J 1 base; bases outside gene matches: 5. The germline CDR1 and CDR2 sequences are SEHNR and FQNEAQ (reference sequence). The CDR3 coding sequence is TGTGCCAGCAGCCTCGGGGGGGCAGGCACAGATACGCAGTATTTT. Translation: CASSLGGAGTDTQYF.

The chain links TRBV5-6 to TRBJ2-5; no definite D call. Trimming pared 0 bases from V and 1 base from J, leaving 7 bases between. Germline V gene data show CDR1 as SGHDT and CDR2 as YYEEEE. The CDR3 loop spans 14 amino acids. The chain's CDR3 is CASSLGNSQETQYF. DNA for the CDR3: TGTGCCAGCAGCTTGGGGAACAGCCAAGAGACCCAGTACTTC.

The CDR3 spells CASSLGLRGVGDEKLFF. The CDR3 DNA reads as TGTGCCAGCAGCTTAGGCCTTCGGGGGGTAGGGGATGAAAAACTGTTTTTT. V and J are TRBV11-2 and TRBJ1-4; TRBD1 is a possible D gene (5 bases). The germline V gene encodes CDR1 SGHAT and CDR2 FQNNGV. Trimming took off 1 base at V and 6 bases at J, with 18 bases between the two ends. This CDR3 is built from 17 residues.

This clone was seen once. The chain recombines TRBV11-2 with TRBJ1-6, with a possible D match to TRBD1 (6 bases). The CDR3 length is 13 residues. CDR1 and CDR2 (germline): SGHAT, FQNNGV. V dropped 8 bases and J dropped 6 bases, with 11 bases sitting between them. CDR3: CASQGLPNSPLHF. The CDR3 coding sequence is TGTGCCAGCCAGGGGTTACCTAATTCACCCCTCCACTTT.

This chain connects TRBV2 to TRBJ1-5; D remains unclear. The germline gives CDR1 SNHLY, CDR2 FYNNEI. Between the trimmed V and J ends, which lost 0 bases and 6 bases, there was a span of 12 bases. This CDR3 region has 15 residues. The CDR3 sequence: CASSEATVTTQPQHF. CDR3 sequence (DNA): TGTGCCAGCAGTGAAGCGACTGTAACTACTCAGCCCCAGCATTTT.

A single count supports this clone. CDR3 DNA: TGTGCCAGCAGCTTAGTTGGACAAAGCTACGAGCAGTACTTC. It codes for CASSLVGQSYEQYF. This chain connects TRBV7-2 to TRBJ2-7, with a weak D call TRBD1 (5 bases). Germline CDR1 SGHTA, CDR2 FQGNSA. The ends were cut back, 1 base at V and 3 bases at J, with 10 bases in the middle. This CDR3 contains 14 residues.

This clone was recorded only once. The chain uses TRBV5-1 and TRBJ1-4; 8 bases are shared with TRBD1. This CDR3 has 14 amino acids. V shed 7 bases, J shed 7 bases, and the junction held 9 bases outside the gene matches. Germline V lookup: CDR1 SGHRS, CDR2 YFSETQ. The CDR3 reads CASSSQGASEKLFF. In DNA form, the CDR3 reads TGCGCCAGCTCGTCCCAGGGGGCGAGTGAAAAACTGTTTTTT.

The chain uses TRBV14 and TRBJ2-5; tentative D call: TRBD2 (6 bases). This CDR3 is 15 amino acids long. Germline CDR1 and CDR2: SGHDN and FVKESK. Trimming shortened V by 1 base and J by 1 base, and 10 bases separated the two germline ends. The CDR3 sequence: CASSQVGGSQETQYF. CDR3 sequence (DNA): TGTGCCAGCAGCCAAGTTGGAGGGAGCCAAGAGACCCAGTACTTC.

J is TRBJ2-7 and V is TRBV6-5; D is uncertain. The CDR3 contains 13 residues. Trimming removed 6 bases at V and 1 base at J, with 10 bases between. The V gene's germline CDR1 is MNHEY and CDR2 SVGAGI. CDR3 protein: CASRRSFSYEQYF. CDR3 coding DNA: TGTGCCAGCAGGCGATCCTTTTCCTACGAGCAGTACTTC.

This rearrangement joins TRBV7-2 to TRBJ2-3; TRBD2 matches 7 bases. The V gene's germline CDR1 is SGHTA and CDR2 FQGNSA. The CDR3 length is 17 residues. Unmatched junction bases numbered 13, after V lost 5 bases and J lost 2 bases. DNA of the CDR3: TGTGCCAGCAGCCCGAAGGGCGGGAGTCCTCTCACAGATACGCAGTATTTT. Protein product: CASSPKGGSPLTDTQYF.

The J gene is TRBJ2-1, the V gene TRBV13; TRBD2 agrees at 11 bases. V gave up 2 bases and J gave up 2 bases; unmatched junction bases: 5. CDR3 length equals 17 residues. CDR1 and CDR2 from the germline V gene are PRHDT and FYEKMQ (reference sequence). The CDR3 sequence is CASSLMGLAATYNEQFF. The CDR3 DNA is TGTGCCAGCAGCTTAATGGGACTAGCGGCCACCTACAATGAGCAGTTCTTC.

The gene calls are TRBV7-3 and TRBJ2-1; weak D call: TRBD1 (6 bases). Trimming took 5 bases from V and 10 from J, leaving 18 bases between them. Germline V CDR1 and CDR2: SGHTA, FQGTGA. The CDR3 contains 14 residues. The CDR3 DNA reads TGTGCCAGCAGCAGAACCCAGACCAGGGGCGAGCAGTTCTTC. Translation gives CASSRTQTRGEQFF. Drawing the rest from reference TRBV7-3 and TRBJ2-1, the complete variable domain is GAGVSQTPSNKVTEKGKYVELRCDPISGHTALYWYRQSLGQGPEFLIYFQGTGAADDSGLPNDRFFAVRPEGSVSTLKIQRTERGDSAVYLCASSRTQTRGEQFFGPGTRLTVL.

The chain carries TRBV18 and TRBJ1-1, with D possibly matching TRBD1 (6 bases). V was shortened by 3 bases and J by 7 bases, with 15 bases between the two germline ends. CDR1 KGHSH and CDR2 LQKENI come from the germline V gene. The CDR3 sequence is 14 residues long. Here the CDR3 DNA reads TGTGCCAGCTCACCCCGACAGGTCTGGGGTGAAGCTTTCTTT. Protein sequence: CASSPRQVWGEAFF.

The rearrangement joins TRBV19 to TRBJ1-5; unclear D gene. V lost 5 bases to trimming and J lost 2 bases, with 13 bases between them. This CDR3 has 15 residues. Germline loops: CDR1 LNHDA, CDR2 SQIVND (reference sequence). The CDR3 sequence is CASSFNSAGNQPQHF. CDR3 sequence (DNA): TGTGCCAGTAGTTTCAACTCAGCGGGCAATCAGCCCCAGCATTTT.

The CDR3 loop is CASSLWGLEGEQYF. The CDR3 nucleotides read TGTGCCAGCAGCTTATGGGGGCTCGAAGGCGAGCAGTACTTC. The genes are TRBV7-3 and TRBJ2-7; tentatively, D is TRBD1 (6 bases). V was trimmed by 2 bases and J by 6 bases, leaving 14 bases between them. The CDR3 is made up of 14 amino acids. Germline CDR1 is SGHTA and CDR2 is FQGTGA. Complete variable domain (other parts from reference TRBV7-3 and TRBJ2-7): GAGVSQTPSNKVTEKGKYVELRCDPISGHTALYWYRQSLGQGPEFLIYFQGTGAADDSGLPNDRFFAVRPEGSVSTLKIQRTERGDSAVYLCASSLWGLEGEQYFGPGTRLTVT.

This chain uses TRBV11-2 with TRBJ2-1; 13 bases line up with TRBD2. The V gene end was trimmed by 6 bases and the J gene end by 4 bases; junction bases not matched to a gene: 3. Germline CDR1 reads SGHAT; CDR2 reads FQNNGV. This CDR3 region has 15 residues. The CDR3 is CASRGLAGKYNEQFF. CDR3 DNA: TGTGCCAGCAGGGGACTAGCGGGGAAATACAATGAGCAGTTCTTC.

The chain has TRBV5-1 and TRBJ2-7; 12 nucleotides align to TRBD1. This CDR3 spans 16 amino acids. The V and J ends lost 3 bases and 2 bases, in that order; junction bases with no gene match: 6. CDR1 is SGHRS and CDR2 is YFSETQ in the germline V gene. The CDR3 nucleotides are TGCGCCAGCAGCTCCGGGACAGGGGGCGCGACCTACGAGCAGTACTTC. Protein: CASSSGTGGATYEQYF.

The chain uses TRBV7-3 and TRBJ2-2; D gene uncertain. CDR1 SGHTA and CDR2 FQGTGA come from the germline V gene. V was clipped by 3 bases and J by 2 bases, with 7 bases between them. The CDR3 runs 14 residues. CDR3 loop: CASSFYQNTGELFF. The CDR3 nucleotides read TGTGCCAGCAGCTTCTATCAAAACACCGGGGAGCTGTTTTTT.

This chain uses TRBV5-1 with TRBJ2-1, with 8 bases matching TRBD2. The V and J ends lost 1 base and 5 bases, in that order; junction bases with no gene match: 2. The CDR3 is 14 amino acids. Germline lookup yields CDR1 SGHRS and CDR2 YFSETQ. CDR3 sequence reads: CASSLQRGNNEQFF. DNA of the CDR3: TGCGCCAGCAGCTTGCAGCGGGGGAACAATGAGCAGTTCTTC.

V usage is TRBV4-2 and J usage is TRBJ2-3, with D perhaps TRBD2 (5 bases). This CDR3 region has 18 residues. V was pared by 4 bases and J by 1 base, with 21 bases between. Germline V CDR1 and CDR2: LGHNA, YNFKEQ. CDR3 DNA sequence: TGTGCCAGCAGCCTGAAACCCGGGCCCCCCGGGGGCACAGATACGCAGTATTTT. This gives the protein CASSLKPGPPGGTDTQYF.